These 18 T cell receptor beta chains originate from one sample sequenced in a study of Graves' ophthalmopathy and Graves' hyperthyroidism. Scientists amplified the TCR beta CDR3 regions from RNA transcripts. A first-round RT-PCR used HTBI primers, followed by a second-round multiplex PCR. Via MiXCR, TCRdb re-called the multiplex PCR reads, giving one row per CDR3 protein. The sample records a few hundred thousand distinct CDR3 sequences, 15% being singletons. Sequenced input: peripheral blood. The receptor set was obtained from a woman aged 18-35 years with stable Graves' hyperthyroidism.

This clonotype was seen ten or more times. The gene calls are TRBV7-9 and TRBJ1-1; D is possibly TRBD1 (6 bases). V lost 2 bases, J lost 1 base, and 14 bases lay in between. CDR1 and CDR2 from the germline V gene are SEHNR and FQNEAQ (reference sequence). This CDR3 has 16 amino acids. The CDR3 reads CASSLLGRGQNTEAFF. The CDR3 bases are TGTGCCAGCAGCTTATTAGGGAGGGGACAGAACACTGAAGCTTTCTTT.

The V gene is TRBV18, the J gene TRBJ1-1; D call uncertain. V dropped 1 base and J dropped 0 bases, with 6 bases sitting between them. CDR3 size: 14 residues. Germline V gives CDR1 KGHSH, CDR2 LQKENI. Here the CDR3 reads CASSPLGMNTEAFF. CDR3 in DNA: TGTGCCAGCTCACCACTGGGTATGAACACTGAAGCTTTCTTT.

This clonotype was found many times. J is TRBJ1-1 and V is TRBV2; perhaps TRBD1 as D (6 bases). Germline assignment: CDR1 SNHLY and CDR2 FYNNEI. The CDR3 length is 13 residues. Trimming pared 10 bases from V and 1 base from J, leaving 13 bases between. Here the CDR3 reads CATNRERNTEAFF. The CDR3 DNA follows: TGTGCCACCAACAGGGAACGGAACACTGAAGCTTTCTTT. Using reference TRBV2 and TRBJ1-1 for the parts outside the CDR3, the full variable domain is EPEVTQTPSHQVTQMGQEVILRCVPISNHLYFYWYRQILGQKVEFLVSFYNNEISEKSEIFDDQFSVERPDGSNFTLKIRSTKLEDSAMYFCATNRERNTEAFFGQGTRLTVV.

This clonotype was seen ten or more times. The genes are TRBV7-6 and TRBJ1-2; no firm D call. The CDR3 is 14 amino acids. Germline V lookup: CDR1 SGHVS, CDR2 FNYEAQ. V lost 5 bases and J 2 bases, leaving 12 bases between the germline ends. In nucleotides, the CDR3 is TGTGCCAGCAGCCCCGAGCACCAAAACTATGGCTACACCTTC. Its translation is CASSPEHQNYGYTF.

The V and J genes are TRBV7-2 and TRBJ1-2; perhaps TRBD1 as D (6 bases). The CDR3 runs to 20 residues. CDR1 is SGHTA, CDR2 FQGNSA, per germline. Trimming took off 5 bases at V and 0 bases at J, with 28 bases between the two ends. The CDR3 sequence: CASSISLGGASVHSNYGYTF. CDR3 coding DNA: TGTGCCAGCAGCATCTCCCTGGGGGGGGCCTCCGTCCATTCTAACTATGGCTACACCTTC.

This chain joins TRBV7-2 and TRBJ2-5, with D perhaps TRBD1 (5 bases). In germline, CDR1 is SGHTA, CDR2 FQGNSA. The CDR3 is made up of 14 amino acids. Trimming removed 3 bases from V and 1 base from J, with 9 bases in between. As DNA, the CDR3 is TGTGCCAGCAGCTTCGACAGCTTCCAAGAGACCCAGTACTTC. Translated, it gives CASSFDSFQETQYF.

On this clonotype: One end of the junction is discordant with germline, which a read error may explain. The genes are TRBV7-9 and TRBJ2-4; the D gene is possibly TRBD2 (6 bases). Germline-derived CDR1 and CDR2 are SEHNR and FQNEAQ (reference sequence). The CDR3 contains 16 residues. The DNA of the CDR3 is TGTGCCAGCAGCTTAGGGCGGATACTAGCCAAAAACATTAAGTACTTC. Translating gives CASSLGRILAKNIKYF.

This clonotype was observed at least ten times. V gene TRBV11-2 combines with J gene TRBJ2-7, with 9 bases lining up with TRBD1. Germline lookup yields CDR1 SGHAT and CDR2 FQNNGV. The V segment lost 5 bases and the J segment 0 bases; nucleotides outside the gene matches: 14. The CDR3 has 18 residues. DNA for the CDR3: TGTGCCAGCAGCCCCGTCAGGCGGGGACAGGGCGGCTCCTACGAGCAGTACTTC. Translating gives CASSPVRRGQGGSYEQYF.

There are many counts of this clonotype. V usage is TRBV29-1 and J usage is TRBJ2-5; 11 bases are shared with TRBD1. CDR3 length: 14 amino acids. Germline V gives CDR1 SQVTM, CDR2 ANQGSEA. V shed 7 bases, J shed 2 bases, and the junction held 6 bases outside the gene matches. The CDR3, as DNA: TGCAGCGCAGGACAGGGGGCGCAGCAAGAGACCCAGTACTTC. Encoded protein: CSAGQGAQQETQYF.

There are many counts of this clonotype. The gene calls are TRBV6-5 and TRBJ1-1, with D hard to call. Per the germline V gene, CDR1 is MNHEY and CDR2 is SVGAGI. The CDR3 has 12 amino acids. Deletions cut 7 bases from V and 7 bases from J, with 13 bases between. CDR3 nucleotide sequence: TGTGCCAGCAACGGACGGACTATTGAAGCTTTCTTT. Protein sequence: CASNGRTIEAFF.

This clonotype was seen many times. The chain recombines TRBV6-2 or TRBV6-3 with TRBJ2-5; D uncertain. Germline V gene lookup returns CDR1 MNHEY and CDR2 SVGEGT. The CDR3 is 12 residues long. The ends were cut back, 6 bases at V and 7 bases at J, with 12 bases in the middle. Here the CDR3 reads CASRDGARTQYF. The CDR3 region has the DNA TGTGCCAGCAGGGACGGTGCTCGGACCCAGTACTTC.

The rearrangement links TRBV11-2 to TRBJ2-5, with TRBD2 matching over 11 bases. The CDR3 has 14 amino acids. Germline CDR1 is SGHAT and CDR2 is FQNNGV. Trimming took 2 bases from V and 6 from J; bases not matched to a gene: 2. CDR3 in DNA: TGTGCCAGCAGCTTATCTAGCGGGGGGAAGACCCAGTACTTC. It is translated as CASSLSSGGKTQYF. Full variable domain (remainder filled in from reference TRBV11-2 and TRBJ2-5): EAGVAQSPRYKIIEKRQSVAFWCNPISGHATLYWYQQILGQGPKLLIQFQNNGVVDDSQLPKDRFSAERLKGVDSTLKIQPAKLEDSAVYLCASSLSSGGKTQYFGPGTRLLVL.

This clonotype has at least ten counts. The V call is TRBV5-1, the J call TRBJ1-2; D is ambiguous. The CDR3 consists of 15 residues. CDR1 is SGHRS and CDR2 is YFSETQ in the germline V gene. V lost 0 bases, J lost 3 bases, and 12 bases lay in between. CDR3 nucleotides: TGCGCCAGCAGCTTGGTGACGGGAGAGGACTATGGCTACACCTTC. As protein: CASSLVTGEDYGYTF.

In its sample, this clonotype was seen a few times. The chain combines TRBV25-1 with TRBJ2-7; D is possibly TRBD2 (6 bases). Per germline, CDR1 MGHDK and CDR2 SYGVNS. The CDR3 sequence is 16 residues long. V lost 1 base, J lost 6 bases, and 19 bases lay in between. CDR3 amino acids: CASSECILAILFEQYF. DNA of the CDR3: TGTGCCAGCAGTGAATGTATACTAGCAATTCTCTTCGAGCAGTACTTC.

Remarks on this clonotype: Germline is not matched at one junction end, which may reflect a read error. CDR3: CASTRDTMNTEAYF. The CDR3 DNA sequence: TGTGCCAGCACCAGGGACACAATGAACACTGAAGCTTACTTT. V gene TRBV5-6 combines with J gene TRBJ1-1, with D maybe TRBD1 (6 bases). The CDR3 consists of 14 residues. Looked up from germline, CDR1 is SGHDT and CDR2 is YYEEEE.

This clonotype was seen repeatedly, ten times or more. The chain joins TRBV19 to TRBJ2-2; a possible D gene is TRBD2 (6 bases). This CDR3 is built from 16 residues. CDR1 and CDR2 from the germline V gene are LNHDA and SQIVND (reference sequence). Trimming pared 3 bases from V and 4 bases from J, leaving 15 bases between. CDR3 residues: CASSIPGGSSTGELFF. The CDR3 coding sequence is TGTGCCAGTAGTATCCCTGGAGGGTCGAGCACCGGGGAGCTGTTTTTT.

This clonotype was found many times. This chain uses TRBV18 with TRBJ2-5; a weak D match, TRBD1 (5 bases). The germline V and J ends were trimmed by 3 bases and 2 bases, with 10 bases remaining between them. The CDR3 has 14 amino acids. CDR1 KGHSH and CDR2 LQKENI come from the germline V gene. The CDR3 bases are TGTGCCAGCTCACCCGACAGAAGTCAAGAGACCCAGTACTTC. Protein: CASSPDRSQETQYF.

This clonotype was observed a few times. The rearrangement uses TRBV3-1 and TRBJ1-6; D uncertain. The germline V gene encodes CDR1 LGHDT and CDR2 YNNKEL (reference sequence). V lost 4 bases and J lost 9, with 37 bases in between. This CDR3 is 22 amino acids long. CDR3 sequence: CASSPTSPGPNTDPLLRSPLHF. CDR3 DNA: TGTGCCAGCAGCCCCACCTCCCCCGGGCCCAATACCGATCCTTTGTTACGTTCACCCCTCCACTTT.